This T cell receptor (beta chain) is drawn from a study of siplizumab effects on memory and regulatory T cells. Germline V gene data show CDR1 as SGHRS and CDR2 as YFSETQ. This CDR3 has 14 residues. V was cut by 4 bases and J by 1 base, with 11 bases left in between. Each sample contributed about 10^5 TCR templates to the assay. Data came from immunoSEQ multiplex PCR; TCRdb stores just in-frame clones and leaves some out. Of about 40,000 clones listed, roughly 90% are singletons. The V and J genes are TRBV5-1 and TRBJ1-1, with D possibly being TRBD1 (6 bases). Sample: naive CD4+ T cells sorted from blood. This sequence originates from a human donor in good health. In DNA, the CDR3 is TGCGCCAGCAGCCAGCAGGGGAGGAACACTGAAGCTTTCTTT. Residues: CASSQQGRNTEAFF.